This TCR beta chain was profiled in a study of T cells after yellow fever vaccination. In germline, CDR1 is GTSNPN, CDR2 SVGIG (reference sequence). There are 15 residues in the CDR3. V shed 0 bases and J 0 bases; nucleotides not matched to a gene: 2. This clonotype was recorded many times. MiXCR, run by TCRdb on the 5' RACE reads, gives a single entry per CDR3 protein. This repertoire shows 300,000 to 400,000 distinct CDR3 sequences, about 4% found once; its top ten account for 20% to 25%. Sequencing was performed on PBMCs, taken 5 days after the yellow fever booster vaccination. This chain joins TRBV30 and TRBJ2-3; 8 bases map to TRBD2. The clonotype originates from a man aged 18 to 30 who received the YFV17D yellow fever vaccine. The CDR3 is CAWSVSGGSTDTQYF. The CDR3 DNA follows: TGTGCCTGGAGTGTAAGCGGGGGTAGCACAGATACGCAGTATTTT.